This T cell receptor beta chain was sequenced for a study of OX40 agonist ivuxolimab in advanced cancers. The table came from immunoSEQ multiplex PCR; TCRdb's copy has only in-frame clones and leaves some out. The repertoire consists of about 83,000 clones, with roughly four fifths occurring once and the leading ten covering roughly 1.7%. This sequence originates from an adult with an advanced solid tumor such as melanoma, head and neck, liver or kidney cancer. Sequenced here: CD4+ or CD8+ T cells sorted from blood, sampled in a trial of the OX40 agonist ivuxolimab.

CDR3 in DNA: TGTGCCAGCAGCTTGTACAATGTGTGGGGCGAGCAGTACTTC. This translates into CASSLYNVWGEQYF. V and J are TRBV5-6 and TRBJ2-7; D unresolved. Per germline, CDR1 SGHDT and CDR2 YYEEEE. Trimming left V 1 base short and J 6 bases short, with 14 bases between. The CDR3 is 14 amino acids.